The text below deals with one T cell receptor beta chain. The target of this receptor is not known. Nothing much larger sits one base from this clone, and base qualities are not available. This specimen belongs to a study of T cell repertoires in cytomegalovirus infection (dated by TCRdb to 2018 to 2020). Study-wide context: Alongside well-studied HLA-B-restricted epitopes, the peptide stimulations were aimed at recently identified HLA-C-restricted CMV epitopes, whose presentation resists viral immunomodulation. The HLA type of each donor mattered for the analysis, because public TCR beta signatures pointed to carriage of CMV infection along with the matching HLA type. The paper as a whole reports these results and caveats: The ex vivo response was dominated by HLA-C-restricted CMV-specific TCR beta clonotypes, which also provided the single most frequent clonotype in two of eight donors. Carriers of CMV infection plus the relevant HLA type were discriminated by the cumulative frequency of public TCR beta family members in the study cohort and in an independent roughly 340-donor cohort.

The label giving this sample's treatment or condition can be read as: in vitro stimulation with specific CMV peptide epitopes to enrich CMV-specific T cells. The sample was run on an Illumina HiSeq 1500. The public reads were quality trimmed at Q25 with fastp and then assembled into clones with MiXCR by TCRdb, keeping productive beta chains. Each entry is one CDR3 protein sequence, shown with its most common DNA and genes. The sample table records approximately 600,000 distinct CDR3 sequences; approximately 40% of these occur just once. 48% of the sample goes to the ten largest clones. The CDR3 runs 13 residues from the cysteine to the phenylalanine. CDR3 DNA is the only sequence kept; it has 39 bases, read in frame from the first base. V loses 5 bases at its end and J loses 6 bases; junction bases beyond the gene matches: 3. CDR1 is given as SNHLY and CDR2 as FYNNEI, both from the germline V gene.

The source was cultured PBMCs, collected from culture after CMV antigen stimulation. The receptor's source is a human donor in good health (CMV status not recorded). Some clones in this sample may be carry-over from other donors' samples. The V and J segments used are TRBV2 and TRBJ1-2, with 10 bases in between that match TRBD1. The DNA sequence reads TGTGCCAGCAGTCCGACAGGGGGCGATGGCTACACCTTC. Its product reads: CASSPTGGDGYTF.